This entry lists 30 T cell receptor beta chains sequenced from one sample in a study of Tregs in tolerant kidney transplant recipients. Clones were sequenced by immunoSEQ multiplex PCR, and TCRdb holds only the in-frame ones, with some missing. The repertoire holds tens of thousands of clones, around 90% seen once, with about 0.3% in the top ten. The material sequenced was Tregs from blood, taken before the transplant. Source of these receptors: a human donor who received a combined kidney and bone marrow transplant.

The V and J genes are TRBV28 and TRBJ2-7, with 8 nucleotides matching TRBD1. The germline V gene has CDR1 MDHEN and CDR2 SYDVKM. The ends lost 7 bases at V and 0 bases at J; junction bases unmatched: 8. The CDR3 has 15 residues. The CDR3 bases are TGTGCCAGCACTGACAGGGGATTCTCCTCCTACGAGCAGTACTTC. Translated, it gives CASTDRGFSSYEQYF.

The gene calls are TRBV7-2 and TRBJ2-5, with 11 bases that match TRBD1. Germline-derived CDR1 and CDR2 are SGHTA and FQGNSA. The CDR3 contains 15 residues. With V trimmed by 7 bases and J by 5 bases, 9 bases remained unmatched. The CDR3 DNA reads as TGTGCCAGCAATCTGGGACAGGGGGTAAGGGAGACCCAGTACTTC. Translated, it gives CASNLGQGVRETQYF.

The CDR3 here is CASSISREVGELFF. CDR3 nucleotides: TGTGCCAGTAGTATTTCCCGGGAGGTCGGGGAGCTGTTTTTT. The chain has TRBV19 and TRBJ2-2; 7 bases are shared with TRBD2. This CDR3 is 14 amino acids long. With V trimmed by 3 bases and J by 7 bases, 5 bases remained unmatched. The germline V gene has CDR1 LNHDA and CDR2 SQIVND (reference sequence).

The chain combines TRBV5-4 with TRBJ2-2; D is undetermined. Germline CDR1 reads SGHNT; CDR2 reads YYREEE (reference sequence). The CDR3 is 12 residues long. V was pared by 1 base and J by 5 bases, with 3 bases between. CDR3 DNA: TGTGCCAGCAGCTTGTCAACCGGGGAGCTGTTTTTT. It encodes CASSLSTGELFF.

The CDR3 loop is CASRFRDFVNFEQFF. The CDR3 DNA reads TGTGCCAGCAGATTCCGGGACTTTGTTAATTTTGAGCAGTTCTTC. The chain carries TRBV2 and TRBJ2-1; D may be TRBD2 (6 bases). CDR1 and CDR2 from the germline V gene are SNHLY and FYNNEI. Trimming cost V 6 bases and J 9 bases, with 21 bases left between them. The CDR3 length is 15 residues.

The chain couples TRBV4-3 to TRBJ2-7; 8 bases map to TRBD1. The length of the CDR3 is 15 residues. Trimming removed 1 base from V and 5 bases from J; junction bases left unmatched: 7. Germline CDR1 is LGHNA and CDR2 is YSLEER. CDR3 protein: CASSQALDRVDEQYF. DNA for the CDR3: TGCGCCAGCAGCCAAGCTCTGGACAGGGTAGACGAGCAGTACTTC.

The chain recombines TRBV10-3 with TRBJ2-3; maybe TRBD2 (5 bases). V gave up 6 bases and J gave up 4 bases, with 17 bases separating them. The CDR3 has 15 residues. In germline, CDR1 is ENHRY, CDR2 SYGVKD. The CDR3 region is CAIRDSSKGADTQYF. The CDR3 DNA is TGTGCCATCAGGGACTCTTCTAAAGGCGCAGATACGCAGTATTTT.

The V call is TRBV7-9, the J call TRBJ2-2, with D tentatively TRBD2 (6 bases). CDR1 is SEHNR and CDR2 is FQNEAQ in the germline V gene (reference sequence). Trimming removed 8 bases from V and 0 bases from J, with 19 bases in between. The CDR3 extends over 17 amino acids. Here the CDR3 reads CASLLGEVTANTGELFF. CDR3 coding DNA: TGTGCCAGCCTCCTAGGGGAGGTGACTGCGAACACCGGGGAGCTGTTTTTT.

This clone was recorded once. The genes are TRBV6-6 and TRBJ2-3; D possibly corresponds to TRBD2 (5 bases). The CDR3 extends over 16 amino acids. Germline V gene sequence: CDR1 MNHNY, CDR2 SVGAGI (reference sequence). Trimming took off 5 bases at V and 3 bases at J, with 18 bases between the two ends. The CDR3 loop reads CASSRLRGRGTDTQYF. The CDR3 coding sequence is TGTGCCAGCAGTCGCCTTAGAGGGAGAGGTACAGATACGCAGTATTTT.

The chain is built from TRBV29-1 and TRBJ2-1, with D tentatively TRBD2 (6 bases). The CDR3 contains 13 residues. The V end lost 4 bases, the J end lost 8 bases, and 15 bases lay between the germline ends. Germline V gives CDR1 SQVTM, CDR2 ANQGSEA. CDR3 in amino acids: CSVARAPGDEQFF. CDR3 nucleotide sequence: TGCAGCGTTGCGCGGGCCCCGGGGGATGAGCAGTTCTTC.

The CDR3 is CASSNGLDSDTQYF. DNA of the CDR3: TGTGCCAGCAGCAATGGACTAGATTCAGATACGCAGTATTTT. The chain recombines TRBV7-3 with TRBJ2-3, with 7 bases that match TRBD2. From germline, CDR1 is SGHTA and CDR2 FQGTGA. Unmatched junction bases numbered 6, after V lost 5 bases and J lost 4 bases. The CDR3 sequence is 14 residues long.

The chain carries TRBV7-6 and TRBJ2-7; 13 bases line up with TRBD2. J lost 4 bases, V lost 1 base, and 16 bases had no gene match. CDR1 SGHVS and CDR2 FNYEAQ come from the germline V gene. This CDR3 is 20 amino acids long. As DNA, the CDR3 is TGTGCCAGCAGCTTAGTTCCCCGGACTAGCGGGAGATTTGGTTATTACGAGCAGTACTTC. Translated, it gives CASSLVPRTSGRFGYYEQYF.

The sample holds one count of this clone. The V gene is TRBV5-1, the J gene TRBJ2-5; TRBD2 matches 9 bases. Germline V gene data show CDR1 as SGHRS and CDR2 as YFSETQ. This CDR3 contains 16 residues. Germline trimming cut 0 bases from V and 0 bases from J; bases unmatched to any gene: 3. This CDR3 reads CASSLGASGNQETQYF. The CDR3 DNA reads as TGCGCCAGCAGCTTGGGGGCTAGCGGGAACCAAGAGACCCAGTACTTC.

This clone has just a few counts. The V call is TRBV6-1, the J call TRBJ2-5; D is ambiguous. The germline V gene encodes CDR1 MNHNS and CDR2 SASEGT. The CDR3 is 12 residues long. The ends were cut back, 8 bases at V and 1 base at J, with 8 bases in the middle. The CDR3 reads CASFWAQETQYF. The CDR3 DNA reads as TGTGCCAGCTTCTGGGCCCAAGAGACCCAGTACTTC.

The chain carries TRBV19 and TRBJ1-1; TRBD1 matches at 8 bases. This CDR3 contains 17 residues. V lost 4 bases and J lost 0; bases outside the gene matches: 10. Germline V gene data show CDR1 as LNHDA and CDR2 as SQIVND (reference sequence). CDR3 in amino acids: CASSTPPGTGLNTEAFF. The DNA for the CDR3 is TGTGCCAGTAGTACCCCCCCCGGGACAGGACTGAACACTGAAGCTTTCTTT.

The chain joins TRBV5-1 to TRBJ1-1; D uncertain. V was clipped by 6 bases and J by 5 bases, with 17 bases between them. The CDR3 has 14 residues. Germline loops: CDR1 SGHRS, CDR2 YFSETQ. In nucleotides, the CDR3 is TGCGCCAGCATGAAGGGCCTGGACCCGACTGAAGCTTTCTTT. Translating it yields CASMKGLDPTEAFF.

Concerning this clone itself: One end of the junction is discordant with germline, which a read error may explain. The rearrangement joins TRBV27 to TRBJ2-1; TRBD2 aligns across 10 bases. The CDR3 is made up of 18 amino acids. CDR1 is MNHEY and CDR2 is SMNVEV in the germline V gene (reference sequence). CDR3 protein: CASSLSSGQAGGGNEQFF. The CDR3 DNA reads as TGTGCCAGCAGTCTATCGAGTGGGCAAGCGGGAGGGGGCAATGAGCAGTTCTTC.

The CDR3 sequence is CAWRATTSGAYNEQFF. CDR3 in DNA: TGTGCCTGGAGGGCCACTACTAGCGGGGCTTACAATGAGCAGTTCTTC. J is TRBJ2-1 and V is TRBV30, with 10 bases fitting TRBD2. CDR3 length: 16 amino acids. The V segment lost 3 bases and the J segment 4 bases; nucleotides outside the gene matches: 9. Germline CDR1 reads GTSNPN; CDR2 reads SVGIG (reference sequence).

The CDR3 here is CASRRDGNYGYTF. The CDR3 nucleotides are TGTGCCAGTAGGAGGGACGGTAACTATGGCTACACCTTC. The gene calls are TRBV19 and TRBJ1-2; possible D gene TRBD1, 5 bases. V was trimmed by 6 bases and J by 1 base, leaving 9 bases between them. The CDR3 totals 13 residues. Germline V lookup: CDR1 LNHDA, CDR2 SQIVND (reference sequence).

This clone was counted once. The CDR3 nucleotides are TGTGCCAGCAGCAAAGTTAGCGTCGCAGGGGGCCCCAATCAGCCCCAGCATTTT. It translates to CASSKVSVAGGPNQPQHF. This chain uses TRBV21-1 with TRBJ1-5; the D call in the table, TRBD1, was not verified against the DNA. TRBV21-1 is described as a pseudogene. This CDR3 is built from 18 residues.

The chain is built from TRBV6-5 and TRBJ1-4; a possible D gene is TRBD1 (5 bases). This CDR3 contains 15 residues. V lost 0 bases, J lost 8 bases, and 13 bases lay in between. Per the germline V gene, CDR1 is MNHEY and CDR2 is SVGAGI. CDR3 DNA sequence: TGTGCCAGCAGTTACTCTACGGGGGGAGGCGAAAAACTGTTTTTT. Translation gives CASSYSTGGGEKLFF.

The J gene is TRBJ1-6, the V gene TRBV9, with TRBD1 matching 9 bases. The germline V gene encodes CDR1 SGDLS and CDR2 YYNGEE. Trimming removed 3 bases from V and 6 bases from J; junction bases left unmatched: 4. CDR3 size: 15 residues. The CDR3 loop is CASSGQGGVNSPLHF. CDR3 nucleotides: TGTGCCAGCAGCGGACAGGGGGGAGTTAATTCACCCCTCCACTTT.

The chain is built from TRBV28 and TRBJ1-2; weak D call: TRBD1 (5 bases). V gave up 3 bases and J gave up 5 bases, with 10 bases separating them. The CDR3 has 13 amino acids. The germline CDR1 and CDR2 sequences are MDHEN and SYDVKM. The CDR3 spells CASSFGTVYGYTF. The CDR3 nucleotides read TGTGCCAGCAGTTTCGGGACCGTGTATGGCTACACCTTC.

The rearrangement joins TRBV6-1 to TRBJ2-7; D is perhaps TRBD1 (5 bases). V was cut by 7 bases and J by 4 bases, with 8 bases left in between. The germline gives CDR1 MNHNS, CDR2 SASEGT. CDR3 size: 11 residues. CDR3 residues: CASNRLYEQYF. For the CDR3, the DNA is TGTGCCAGCAACAGGTTATACGAGCAGTACTTC.

This clone was observed a single time. The chain employs TRBV5-4 and TRBJ2-7; 8 nucleotides agree with TRBD1. There are 14 residues in the CDR3. CDR1 and CDR2 from the germline V gene are SGHNT and YYREEE (reference sequence). Losses at the gene ends were 4 bases for V and 2 bases for J; bases not matched to a gene: 5. CDR3 in DNA: TGTGCCAGCAGCATAGGGACAGGAACCTACGAGCAGTACTTC. Translated: CASSIGTGTYEQYF.

This clone was observed a handful of times. At the DNA level, this CDR3 is encoded by other sequences in the same sample as well. The chain employs TRBV28 and TRBJ1-1; D gene ambiguous. CDR3 length: 17 amino acids. Deletions cut 2 bases from V and 4 bases from J, with 20 bases between. CDR1 MDHEN and CDR2 SYDVKM come from the germline V gene. The CDR3 loop is CASSLGSVWGGGTEAFF. DNA of the CDR3: TGTGCCAGCAGTTTAGGATCGGTATGGGGTGGCGGCACTGAAGCTTTCTTT.

This clone has just one count. The gene calls are TRBV5-6 and TRBJ2-2; D is possibly TRBD2 (6 bases). CDR3 length: 17 residues. V shed 0 bases and J shed 3 bases, with 15 bases lying between them. The germline CDR1 and CDR2 sequences are SGHDT and YYEEEE. CDR3 sequence (DNA): TGTGCCAGCAGCTTGGAGACATGGGACTCCTACACCGGGGAGCTGTTTTTT. This codes for CASSLETWDSYTGELFF.

This rearrangement joins TRBV6-4 to TRBJ2-7; 9 bases are a match to TRBD1. The CDR3 totals 18 residues. From germline, CDR1 is MRHNA and CDR2 SNTAGT. The trim removed 2 bases at V and 5 bases at J, leaving 16 bases unmatched. The CDR3 region has the DNA TGTGCCAGCAGTGACCCTAAAGATCCGGGACAGGGTAGTCACGAGCAGTACTTC. Its protein is CASSDPKDPGQGSHEQYF.

The V call is TRBV27, the J call TRBJ2-1; a weak D match, TRBD2 (7 bases). V dropped 5 bases and J dropped 6 bases, with 20 bases sitting between them. In germline, CDR1 is MNHEY, CDR2 SMNVEV (reference sequence). There are 16 residues in the CDR3. In DNA, the CDR3 is TGTGCCAGCAGTAAGCGGGACACTTCGGCCCGCAATGAGCAGTTCTTC. Translating gives CASSKRDTSARNEQFF.

The chain employs TRBV6-5 and TRBJ1-1, with 7 bases identical to TRBD1. The germline CDR1 and CDR2 sequences are MNHEY and SVGAGI. The CDR3 sequence is 13 residues long. Trimming cost V 7 bases and J 4 bases; bases outside gene matches: 6. Here the CDR3 reads CASTPHRGTEAFF. The CDR3 DNA reads as TGTGCCAGCACTCCTCACAGGGGCACTGAAGCTTTCTTT.